This is a list of T cell receptor beta chains from one sample in a study of cytomegalovirus exposure and HLA in healthy donors. Sequenced by immunoSEQ multiplex PCR; TCRdb stores in-frame clones only, minus some. Here the sample spans 180,000 or so clones, more than 80% being singletons. Sequencing input: PBMCs. The source is a young woman in good health and CMV-seronegative. Each CDR3 is given with its conserved first and last residue. Fields, in order: CDR3 DNA, CDR3 protein, clone size, J gene, V gene, D gene. A D gene is named only where the DNA matches it firmly. Size values are once, few and many counts, or a class for expanded clones, and some rows have none.

TGTGCCAGCAGTTGGACAGGCCCCTATGGCTACACCTTC CASSWTGPYGYTF - TRBJ1-2 TRBV28 TRBD1
TGTGCCAGTAGTAAGCTTAGCGGGATTGGTGAGCAGTTCTTC CASSKLSGIGEQFF - TRBJ2-1 TRBV19 TRBD2
TGTGCCAGCAGTTTATCATCTGGACTAGCGGGTAACTACGAGCAGTACTTC CASSLSSGLAGNYEQYF once TRBJ2-7 TRBV27 TRBD2
TGTGCCAGCTCAATGACGGGTGGCACAGATACGCAGTATTTT CASSMTGGTDTQYF - TRBJ2-3 TRBV18 -
TGTGCCAGCAGTGACAGGGCCAGCTCCTATAATTCACCCCTCCACTTT CASSDRASSYNSPLHF - TRBJ1-6 TRBV5-6 TRBD1
TGTGCCAGTAGTATAGACCCCCTCGGGGGGCACAATGAGCAGTTCTTC CASSIDPLGGHNEQFF - TRBJ2-1 TRBV19 -
TGCGCCAGCAGCCAAGATCGGGCAGGAACCAGGGGGGGGGCCAACGTCCTGACTTTC CASSQDRAGTRGGANVLTF - TRBJ2-6 TRBV4-1 TRBD1
TGTGCCAGCAGCTTTATGCTAGCGGGAGACTACGAGCAGTACTTC CASSFMLAGDYEQYF - TRBJ2-7 TRBV7-8 TRBD2
TGTGCCATCAGTGCCGGACAGGGAGAATTCTATGGCTACACCTTC CAISAGQGEFYGYTF - TRBJ1-2 TRBV10-3 TRBD1
TGTGCCTGGGGTAGCGGGATCCCGCTCGGAATCACAGATACGCAGTATTTT CAWGSGIPLGITDTQYF - TRBJ2-3 TRBV30 TRBD2
TGTGCCAGCAGCTTAGGGTCAGGGGGAGGCAATCAGCCCCAGCATTTT CASSLGSGGGNQPQHF - TRBJ1-5 TRBV7-9 TRBD1
TGCGCCAGCAGCTTGGGACTAATGTCCTACAATGAGCAGTTCTTC CASSLGLMSYNEQFF - TRBJ2-1 TRBV5-1 -
TGTGCCAGCAGATATGGCCTAGCGGGAGGGCCTTCCGAGCAGTACTTC CASRYGLAGGPSEQYF - TRBJ2-7 TRBV27 TRBD2
TGTGCCAGCAGTTTAACGGGGGGGGACACCCGCCGGGACTATGGCTACACCTTC CASSLTGGDTRRDYGYTF - TRBJ1-2 TRBV28 -
TGCGCCAGCAGCCTCGGGACAGGGGGGTACACTGAAGCTTTCTTT CASSLGTGGYTEAFF few TRBJ1-1 TRBV4-3 TRBD1
TGTGCCAGCAGTGAACTAGCGGGAGCCCTCTCCTACAATGAGCAGTTCTTC CASSELAGALSYNEQFF - TRBJ2-1 TRBV2 TRBD2
TGTGCCAGCAGCGCGGGACTAGCGGCGGCCGGGGAGCTGTTTTTT CASSAGLAAAGELFF - TRBJ2-2 TRBV7-3 TRBD2
TGTGCCAGTAGTATAGACGTAGCGGGAGGGCAAGATACGCAGTATTTT CASSIDVAGGQDTQYF once TRBJ2-3 TRBV19 TRBD2
TGTGCCAGCAGCTTAGGAGGACAGTATGGCTACACCTTC CASSLGGQYGYTF - TRBJ1-2 TRBV7-2 -
TGTGCCAGCAGCCAAAGACTAGCGGGACAAGAGACCCAGTACTTC CASSQRLAGQETQYF - TRBJ2-5 TRBV7-2 TRBD2
TGTGCCAGCAGGTGGACTAGCGGGAGCTACGAGCAGTACTTC CASRWTSGSYEQYF once TRBJ2-7 TRBV6-5 TRBD2
TGTGCTAGTGGTTTGGTACTCTTCCTGGGACAGGGGCCTGGAAACACCATATATTTT CASGLVLFLGQGPGNTIYF - TRBJ1-3 TRBV12-5 TRBD1
TGCGGGGCCCGGGAGGGGAACACCGGGGAGCTGTTTTTT CGAREGNTGELFF - TRBJ2-2 TRBV23-1 TRBD2
TGTGCCAGCAGTGTCGGGGCGGCGGGAGTACACGAGACCCAGTACTTC CASSVGAAGVHETQYF - TRBJ2-5 TRBV9 TRBD2
TGCGCCAGCAGTCTAACAGCGGGAACCTACGAGCAGTACTTC CASSLTAGTYEQYF - TRBJ2-7 TRBV5-1 TRBD2
TGTGCCAGCAGTCGCATTCCGGGACAGGGGTCGGATACGCAGTATTTT CASSRIPGQGSDTQYF - TRBJ2-3 TRBV27 TRBD1
TGTGCCAGCAGCTTGGGACAGGCGAATGAAGCTTTCTTT CASSLGQANEAFF - TRBJ1-1 TRBV7-3 TRBD1
TGTGCCAGCAGCCCCCAGCCGACAGGTTCCTACGAGCAGTACTTC CASSPQPTGSYEQYF - TRBJ2-7 TRBV4-2 -
TGCGCCAGCAGCCAAGATGTCCTAGCGGGAGATACGCAGTATTTT CASSQDVLAGDTQYF few TRBJ2-3 TRBV4-1 TRBD2
TGTGCCAGCAGCCCCCGTTCTGGGGCCAACGTCCTGACTTTC CASSPRSGANVLTF - TRBJ2-6 TRBV7-9 -
TGTGCCAGTAGTATAGATCTCGAGGGGGCCGGGACTGAAGCTTTCTTT CASSIDLEGAGTEAFF - TRBJ1-1 TRBV19 TRBD1
TGTGCCAGCAGTGACGACGGGGCTGGGGCCAACGTCCTGACTTTC CASSDDGAGANVLTF - TRBJ2-6 TRBV6-4 -
TGCGCCAGCAGCCCGTTGACAGCAGATACGCAGTATTTT CASSPLTADTQYF - TRBJ2-3 TRBV5-1 -
TGCGCCAGCAGCTTCACCCGAGACCAAGAGACCCAGTACTTC CASSFTRDQETQYF - TRBJ2-5 TRBV5-1 -
TGTGCCAGCAGCGTAGAACCCCAGGGGGACTCTGGAAACACCATATATTTT CASSVEPQGDSGNTIYF - TRBJ1-3 TRBV9 TRBD1
TGTGCTAGCAGCGCATATGAGGGCAATGAGCAGTTCTTC CASSAYEGNEQFF - TRBJ2-1 TRBV7-7 -
TGTGCCAGCAGCTCGCGGGACAGGGGTTCAGTAAACTATGGCTACACCTTC CASSSRDRGSVNYGYTF - TRBJ1-2 TRBV5-5 TRBD1
TGCGCCAGCAGCTCCGTAGCGGGAACCTTCTACGAGCAGTACTTC CASSSVAGTFYEQYF - TRBJ2-7 TRBV5-1 TRBD2
TGTGCCAGCACGCAAGACAGGGGTTCCTATAATTCACCCCTCCACTTT CASTQDRGSYNSPLHF few TRBJ1-6 TRBV2 TRBD1
TGTGCCAGCTGCGAAGAGATCAAAGACACCGGGGAGCTGTTTTTT CASCEEIKDTGELFF - TRBJ2-2 TRBV28 -
TGTGCCAGCAGTCCCCTTGATTTAGCTGATGAAAAACTGTTTTTT CASSPLDLADEKLFF - TRBJ1-4 TRBV27 -
TGTGCCAGCAGTCCCCGACTAGCGTACGAGCAGTACTTC CASSPRLAYEQYF - TRBJ2-7 TRBV28 TRBD2
TGTGCCAGCAGTGACTCTGGTAGCGGGGAGACCGGGGAGCTGTTTTTT CASSDSGSGETGELFF - TRBJ2-2 TRBV6-4 TRBD2
TGTGCCAGCAAACGGGGGGATTTTAACTATGGCTACACCTTC CASKRGDFNYGYTF - TRBJ1-2 TRBV9 -
TGTGCCTGCCAAAGCGGGCCGGGAGATACGCAGTATTTT CACQSGPGDTQYF - TRBJ2-3 TRBV6-5 -
TGTGCCAGCACCTGGGGGGAGGGACAAGAGACCCAGTACTTC CASTWGEGQETQYF - TRBJ2-5 TRBV2 TRBD2
TGCGCCAGCAGCCAAGGGGAGCAGGGGCAGGGCTACACCTTC CASSQGEQGQGYTF - TRBJ1-2 TRBV4-3 -
TGTGCCAGCAGCCCCCCCCCGGGGGAGACCCAGTACTTC CASSPPPGETQYF - TRBJ2-5 TRBV7-2 -
TGTGCCAGCAGGGTCAGGACAGTCAATCAGCCCCAGCATTTT CASRVRTVNQPQHF - TRBJ1-5 TRBV6-1 -
TGTGCCGGCAGTGGGACAGGGGGCGAGACCCAGTACTTC CAGSGTGGETQYF - TRBJ2-5 TRBV2 TRBD1
TGCAGCGTTGAAGGGACAGGGAATGAAAAACTGTTTTTT CSVEGTGNEKLFF - TRBJ1-4 TRBV29-1 TRBD1
TGTGCCAGCAGTTTGTCTAGTGTTAGCTCCTACGAGCAGTACTTC CASSLSSVSSYEQYF - TRBJ2-7 TRBV27 -
TGTGCCAGCAGCTTAAGGTCCCCCCACAGGGGGCAGGATGAAAAACTGTTTTTT CASSLRSPHRGQDEKLFF - TRBJ1-4 TRBV7-8 TRBD1
TGTGCCAGCAGCCTGCTCGCAAGGGAGTCGAACAATGAGCAGTTCTTC CASSLLARESNNEQFF - TRBJ2-1 TRBV4-2 -
TGTGCCAGCAGCGTAGAGGCAGGTGGCTACACCTTC CASSVEAGGYTF - TRBJ1-2 TRBV9 -
TGCGCCAGCAGAGGCGGTCTGAACACTGAAGCTTTCTTT CASRGGLNTEAFF - TRBJ1-1 TRBV5-1 -
- CASLGVGWGTGTYEQYF - TRBJ2-7 TRBV21-1 -
TGTGCCAGCAGTTCGCCTGGAGAGGCGGGCCTTTTGCCCCAGCATTTT CASSSPGEAGLLPQHF - TRBJ1-5 TRBV28 -